Listed here are 15 T cell receptor beta chains from one sample, sequenced in a study of T cell clonotyping in hematopoietic cell transplantation. TCRdb's copy holds only in-frame clones and misses some; the assay was immunoSEQ multiplex PCR. Among roughly 37,000 clones listed, approximately 89% were seen once. Material: peripheral blood mononuclear cells. These receptors were obtained from a middle-aged woman in good health. Some clones in this sample may be carry-over from other donors' samples.

The genes are TRBV2 and TRBJ2-2, with D possibly TRBD1 on 5 matching bases. Germline lookup yields CDR1 SNHLY and CDR2 FYNNEI. This CDR3 has 14 amino acids. The V and J ends lost 6 bases and 1 base respectively, with 9 bases between them. The CDR3 DNA reads as TGTGCCAGCAGGTATGACAGGAACACCGGGGAGCTGTTTTTT. It specifies CASRYDRNTGELFF.

V is TRBV7-6 and J is TRBJ2-7; D tentatively reads TRBD1 or TRBD2 (5 bases each). Germline V gene sequence: CDR1 SGHVS, CDR2 FNYEAQ. V was trimmed by 5 bases and J by 2 bases, leaving 10 bases between them. The CDR3 is 13 residues long. The CDR3 region has the DNA TGTGCCAGCAGCCAGGGACGGACCTACGAGCAGTACTTC. This codes for CASSQGRTYEQYF.

The rearrangement joins TRBV27 to TRBJ1-1; no firm D call. CDR1 is MNHEY and CDR2 is SMNVEV in the germline V gene (reference sequence). The CDR3 consists of 17 residues. V lost 6 bases and J lost 1, with 21 bases in between. Here the CDR3 reads CASRRLPRDVGNTEAFF. The CDR3 nucleotides read TGTGCCAGCAGGCGCCTACCGAGGGATGTGGGGAACACTGAAGCTTTCTTT.

The genes are TRBV5-4 and TRBJ2-3; TRBD2 matches 8 bases. The V gene end was trimmed by 4 bases and the J gene end by 3 bases; junction bases not matched to a gene: 7. CDR1 and CDR2 (germline): SGHNT, YYREEE (reference sequence). The CDR3 is 15 amino acids. The CDR3 sequence: CASSHGRAATDTQYF. The CDR3 bases are TGTGCCAGCAGCCACGGGAGGGCCGCGACAGATACGCAGTATTTT. Full variable domain (remainder filled in from reference TRBV5-4 and TRBJ2-3): ETGVTQSPTHLIKTRGQQVTLRCSSQSGHNTVSWYQQALGQGPQFIFQYYREEENGRGNFPPRFSGLQFPNYSSELNVNALELDDSALYLCASSHGRAATDTQYFGPGTRLTVL.

The V and J genes are TRBV7-6 and TRBJ2-7; tentatively, D is TRBD2 (7 bases). V was clipped by 1 base and J by 13 bases, with 20 bases between them. Germline CDR1 SGHVS, CDR2 FNYEAQ. The CDR3 is 14 amino acids. Here the CDR3 reads CASSLVGGDSTRYF. Here the CDR3 DNA reads TGTGCCAGCAGCTTAGTAGGGGGGGACTCGACCCGCTACTTC.

This CDR3 is CASSYSITGAQQFF. The CDR3 DNA sequence: TGTGCCAGCAGTTACTCAATAACAGGGGCCCAGCAGTTCTTC. The chain couples TRBV6-5 to TRBJ2-1; 7 bases are shared with TRBD1. The length of the CDR3 is 14 residues. Germline V gene lookup returns CDR1 MNHEY and CDR2 SVGAGI. Trimming took 0 bases from V and 11 from J; bases not matched to a gene: 7.

The chain combines TRBV5-4 with TRBJ2-2; D is unclear. This CDR3 has 12 amino acids. Trimming shortened V by 0 bases and J by 3 bases, and 0 bases separated the two germline ends. Germline loops: CDR1 SGHNT, CDR2 YYREEE (reference sequence). The CDR3 reads CASSLDTGELFF. CDR3 nucleotide sequence: TGTGCCAGCAGCTTGGACACCGGGGAGCTGTTTTTT.

This CDR3 reads CASRRGNQPQHF. The CDR3 nucleotides read TGCGCCAGCAGGAGGGGCAATCAGCCCCAGCATTTT. The gene calls are TRBV5-1 and TRBJ1-5, with D unclear. This CDR3 is built from 12 residues. The germline V gene encodes CDR1 SGHRS and CDR2 YFSETQ. V lost 5 bases, J lost 2 bases, and 5 bases lay in between.

The chain has TRBV28 and TRBJ1-1, with TRBD1 as a possible D gene (5 bases). With 6 bases removed from V and 1 base from J, the gap between germline ends came to 15 bases. CDR1 is MDHEN and CDR2 is SYDVKM in the germline V gene. The CDR3 runs 15 residues. CDR3 loop: CASRPAGTGNTEAFF. CDR3 DNA: TGTGCCAGCAGGCCCGCCGGGACGGGGAACACTGAAGCTTTCTTT.

J is TRBJ2-3 and V is TRBV4-2; D unresolved. Germline V CDR1 and CDR2: LGHNA, YNFKEQ. The CDR3 spans 14 residues. The V and J ends lost 0 bases and 1 base respectively, with 5 bases between them. CDR3 DNA: TGTGCCAGCAGCCAAGATAGGGGCACAGATACGCAGTATTTT. Its translation is CASSQDRGTDTQYF.

In this sample, this clone turned up once. The chain links TRBV7-9 to TRBJ2-7, with D maybe TRBD1 (6 bases). The CDR3 is 12 amino acids. Germline V gene lookup returns CDR1 SEHNR and CDR2 FQNEAQ (reference sequence). The V gene lost 7 bases and the J gene lost 1 base, with 8 bases spanning the gap. The CDR3 is CASNRVSYEQYF. The CDR3 DNA is TGTGCCAGCAACAGGGTTTCCTACGAGCAGTACTTC.

As to this clone: At one end, the junction sequence differs from germline, possibly due to a read error. The rearrangement links TRBV7-7 to TRBJ2-5; D ambiguous. The CDR3 runs 13 residues. The germline CDR1 and CDR2 sequences are SSHAT and FNYEAQ (reference sequence). CDR3 amino acids: CASSLDVGETQYF. Written as DNA, the CDR3 is TGTGCTAGCAGCTTAGATGTAGGCGAGACCCAGTACTTC.

The J gene is TRBJ2-7, the V gene TRBV6-6; D possibly matches TRBD1 or TRBD2 (5 bases each). Germline CDR1 and CDR2: MNHNY and SVGAGI (reference sequence). Trimming removed 2 bases at V and 4 bases at J, with 15 bases between. CDR3 length equals 15 residues. Here the CDR3 reads CASSYGTIPMYEQYF. In DNA, the CDR3 is TGTGCCAGCAGTTACGGGACGATCCCAATGTACGAGCAGTACTTC.

This clone came up once. V and J are TRBV7-2 and TRBJ1-1, with D perhaps TRBD1 (5 bases). The CDR3 spans 14 residues. Per the germline V gene, CDR1 is SGHTA and CDR2 is FQGNSA. Between the trimmed V and J ends, which lost 0 bases and 3 bases, there was a span of 8 bases. The CDR3: CASSLAGDYTEAFF. The CDR3 nucleotides are TGTGCCAGCAGCTTAGCAGGGGATTACACTGAAGCTTTCTTT.

The V gene is TRBV28, the J gene TRBJ2-7, with 11 nucleotides matching TRBD1. The CDR3 length is 16 residues. The V and J ends lost 5 bases and 3 bases, in that order; junction bases with no gene match: 9. The germline CDR1 and CDR2 sequences are MDHEN and SYDVKM. The DNA for the CDR3 is TGTGCCAGCAGTCCCCCCACCGGGACAGGGGGCTACGAGCAGTACTTC. This gives the protein CASSPPTGTGGYEQYF. The whole variable domain, remainder taken from reference TRBV28 and TRBJ2-7, is DVKVTQSSRYLVKRTGEKVFLECVQDMDHENMFWYRQDPGLGLRLIYFSYDVKMKEKGDIPEGYSVSREKKERFSLILESASTNQTSMYLCASSPPTGTGGYEQYFGPGTRLTVT.